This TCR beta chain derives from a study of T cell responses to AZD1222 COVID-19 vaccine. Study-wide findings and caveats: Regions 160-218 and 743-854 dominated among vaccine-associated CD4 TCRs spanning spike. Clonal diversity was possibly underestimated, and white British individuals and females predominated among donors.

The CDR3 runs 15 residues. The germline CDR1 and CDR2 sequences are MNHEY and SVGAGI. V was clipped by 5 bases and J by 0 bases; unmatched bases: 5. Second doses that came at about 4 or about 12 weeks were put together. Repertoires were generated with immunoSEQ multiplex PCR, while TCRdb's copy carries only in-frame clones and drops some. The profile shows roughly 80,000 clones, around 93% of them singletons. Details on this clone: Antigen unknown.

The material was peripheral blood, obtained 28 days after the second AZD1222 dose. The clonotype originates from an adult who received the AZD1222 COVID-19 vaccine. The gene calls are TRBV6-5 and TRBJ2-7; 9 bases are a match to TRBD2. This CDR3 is CASSPGLALSYEQYF. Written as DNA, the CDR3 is TGTGCCAGCAGTCCCGGACTAGCGCTCTCCTACGAGCAGTACTTC.